This TCR beta chain derives from a study of post-analysis software for immune sequencing data. Looking at the study overall: Relapsing-remitting, secondary progressive and progressive-relapsing forms made up the multiple sclerosis disease courses.

Germline V CDR1 and CDR2: SQVTM, ANQGSEA. Trimming removed 3 bases from V and 5 bases from J, with 19 bases in between. The CDR3 loop spans 15 amino acids. Overall study findings and caveats: Compared with controls, patients had more of roughly five TRBV segments, including TRBV5-6, TRBV5-1 and TRBV20-1.

Unique-molecular-identifier-tagged TCR beta cDNA libraries were used. TCRdb used MiXCR to reprocess the PCR reads, holding one entry per CDR3 protein. The data show hundreds of thousands of distinct CDR3 sequences, roughly 30% seen once. As for this clonotype: Its antigen is not identified.

Sequenced input: blood. V gene TRBV29-1 combines with J gene TRBJ2-5; possible D gene TRBD2, 5 bases. This TCR derives from a girl aged 5-17 years with multiple sclerosis. The CDR3 DNA reads TGCAGCGTTGATACGGACGGAGGACCCGGGGAGACCCAGTACTTC. Residues: CSVDTDGGPGETQYF.